The rows below give T cell receptor beta chains drawn from one sample of a study of blood T cell repertoires in COVID-19. Profiling relied on immunoSEQ multiplex PCR, and the TCRdb table lists in-frame clones only, not all of them. Among around 200,000 clones listed, 83% were seen once. Sequences were obtained from peripheral blood. Source of these receptors: a woman in her thirties with COVID-19, enrolled during active disease. CDR3s include the opening cysteine and the closing phenylalanine or tryptophan. D genes are given only for firm matches. The size of a clone is reported for some rows only, either as once, few or many, or as a class for expanded clones.

V	size	J	D	DNA	CDR3
TRBV19	few	TRBJ1-1	-	TGTGCCAGTAGTATTTGGGGGAGGGACACTGAAGCTTTCTTT	CASSIWGRDTEAFF
TRBV10-3	once	TRBJ2-1	-	TGTGCCATCAGTGCAGTCGACACTGAGCAGTTCTTC	CAISAVDTEQFF
TRBV27	-	TRBJ2-5	-	TGTGCCAGCAGTGAAAGGGGCTGGCGGGAGACCCAGTACTTC	CASSERGWRETQYF
TRBV5-4	once	TRBJ1-2	-	TGTGCCAGCAGGCTTTCCAGGGGCCAGTATGGCTACACCTTC	CASRLSRGQYGYTF
TRBV5-6	-	TRBJ2-3	-	TGTGCCAGCAGCTTGGAGGGGGGGCCCCCTGATACGCAGTATTTT	CASSLEGGPPDTQYF
TRBV19	-	TRBJ1-5	TRBD1	TGTGCCAGTAGTCCCGGACAGGGGGCCTTTCAGCCCCAGCATTTT	CASSPGQGAFQPQHF
TRBV6-6	-	TRBJ1-3	-	TGTGCCAGCAGCCGGACAGAGAACCCCTCTGGAAACACCATATATTTT	CASSRTENPSGNTIYF
TRBV24-1	-	TRBJ1-5	TRBD1	TGTGCCACCCAAACAGGGGGCTATCAGCCCCAGCATTTT	CATQTGGYQPQHF
TRBV19	-	TRBJ1-1	TRBD1	TGTGCCAGTTCCGGGACAGCGAACACTGAAGCTTTCTTT	CASSGTANTEAFF
TRBV30	-	TRBJ2-1	TRBD2	TGTGCCTGGAGTTCCCAAGCGGGAGGATTAAATGAGCAGTTCTTC	CAWSSQAGGLNEQFF
TRBV9	-	TRBJ2-7	TRBD1	TGTGCCAGTGGGGACAGGGACGACCAGTACTTC	CASGDRDDQYF
TRBV30	-	TRBJ2-1	-	TGTGCCTGGAGTGTAAGGCGGGCTGGCGGGGATGAGCAGTTCTTC	CAWSVRRAGGDEQFF
TRBV5-1	-	TRBJ2-5	TRBD1	TGCGCCAGCAGCGACAGGGGTGAGGAGACCCAGTACTTC	CASSDRGEETQYF
TRBV30	-	TRBJ2-5	-	TGTGCCTGGATCGGTAGGGGAGAGACCCAGTACTTC	CAWIGRGETQYF
TRBV2	-	TRBJ2-3	-	TGTGCCAGCAGTGGGTTAGCTCCCAGATCTTTT	CASSGLAPRSF
TRBV9	few	TRBJ1-2	-	TGTGCCAGCAGCGTAGAAGCAACAACTACCAACTATGGCTACACCTTC	CASSVEATTTNYGYTF
TRBV7-3	-	TRBJ2-3	TRBD2	TGTGCCAGCAGCCCGGAGAGCGGGGGGTATGGAGATACGCAGTATTTT	CASSPESGGYGDTQYF
TRBV30	-	TRBJ2-2	TRBD1	TGTGCCTGGAGAGCCGGGACAGGGGGCTACGCCGGGGAGCTGTTTTTT	CAWRAGTGGYAGELFF
TRBV2	-	TRBJ1-1	-	TGTGCCAGCAGTGCAGACTTAAACACTGAAGCTTTCTTT	CASSADLNTEAFF
TRBV7-2	-	TRBJ1-2	-	TGTGCCAGCAGCTTAGCAATTCTTAAGGGTTCAGGGGGCTACACCTTC	CASSLAILKGSGGYTF
TRBV28	-	TRBJ2-2	-	TGTGCCAGCAGTCCTGCGAGACAGTTGATCACCGGGGAGCTGTTTTTT	CASSPARQLITGELFF
TRBV7-6	-	TRBJ2-1	TRBD2	TGTGCCAGCAGCTTAGGCGGGGGATACCACAATGAGCAGTTCTTC	CASSLGGGYHNEQFF
TRBV14	-	TRBJ2-3	TRBD1	TGTGCCAGCAGCCAGACAGGGGGCCTGGTAGGTACGCAGTATTTT	CASSQTGGLVGTQYF
TRBV9	-	TRBJ1-2	-	TGTGCCAGCAGCGTAGACAGGGACCACCCTTTAATCTTC	CASSVDRDHPLIF
TRBV11-2	-	TRBJ2-4	-	TGTGCCAGCAGCTTAGACGCGGCCAAAAACATTCAGTACTTC	CASSLDAAKNIQYF
TRBV7-2	-	TRBJ2-3	TRBD2	TGTGCCAGCAGCTTAGCGAGCGGGGGCACAGATACGCAGTATTTT	CASSLASGGTDTQYF
TRBV28	-	TRBJ1-3	-	TGTGCCAGCAGCGATTTGAGCTCTGGAAACACCATATATTTT	CASSDLSSGNTIYF
TRBV7-6	-	TRBJ2-1	TRBD2	TGTGCCAGCAGCTTAGGTGGACTAGCGGGAAACGATGAGCAGTTCTTC	CASSLGGLAGNDEQFF
TRBV19	-	TRBJ1-3	TRBD1	TGTGCCAGTAGTCCTCGGACAGGGGGCGTATACACCATATATTTT	CASSPRTGGVYTIYF
TRBV2	-	TRBJ1-6	TRBD1	TGTGCCAGCAAACAGGGGGCCAGCTATAATTCACCCCTCCACTTT	CASKQGASYNSPLHF
TRBV10-3	-	TRBJ2-1	TRBD2	TGTGCCACCGAGAGCGGGAGGAACAATGAGCAGTTCTTC	CATESGRNNEQFF
TRBV24-1	-	TRBJ1-2	TRBD1	TGTGCCACCAGTGATCGGACAGGGTCCTACTATGGCTACACCTTC	CATSDRTGSYYGYTF
TRBV7-3	-	TRBJ2-3	-	TGTGCCAGCAGCTTAATGGGGGGAGGAACAGATACGCAGTATTTT	CASSLMGGGTDTQYF
TRBV6-2/TRBV6-3	-	TRBJ1-5	-	TGTGCCAGCAGTTACGGAGGTTTTGGCAATCAGCCCCAGCATTTT	CASSYGGFGNQPQHF
TRBV12-5	-	TRBJ1-4	TRBD1	TGTGCTAGTGCTATTGACCACAGGGGAGAAGGAGAAAAACTGTTTTTT	CASAIDHRGEGEKLFF
TRBV2	-	TRBJ2-1	-	TGTGCCAGCTCGGGGGTAGGGTACAATGAGCAGTTCTTC	CASSGVGYNEQFF
TRBV18	-	TRBJ1-5	-	TGTGCCAGCCCACCAAGTACCGCCACAGGGACAAGGGAGGGAAGCAATCAGCCCCAGCATTTT	CASPPSTATGTREGSNQPQHF
TRBV12-5	-	TRBJ2-7	TRBD1	TGTGCTAGTGGTTTGGTCCCGCTACATCTCGTAGGACAGGCCTTCTACGAGCAGTACTTC	CASGLVPLHLVGQAFYEQYF
TRBV18	-	TRBJ2-5	-	TGTGCCAGCTCACGAGGCCAAGAAGAGACCCAGTACTTC	CASSRGQEETQYF
TRBV28	few	TRBJ1-2	TRBD1	TGTGCCAGCAGTTTAGGACAGGGAGGCTATGGCTACACCTTC	CASSLGQGGYGYTF
TRBV3-1/TRBV3-2	-	TRBJ2-6	-	TGTGCCAGCAGCCAAGGTATCTCTGGGGCCAACGTCCTGACTTTC	CASSQGISGANVLTF
TRBV2	-	TRBJ2-3	-	TGTGCCAGCACTCCGGGGAGTGGGCAGCTTCAGTATTTT	CASTPGSGQLQYF